What follows is one T cell receptor (beta chain) and its context. Its antigen is unknown. The CDR3 totals 16 residues. 5'RACE template switching with UMIs generated TCR beta cDNA. Reanalyzing the 5' RACE reads, TCRdb keeps one entry per CDR3 protein, without DNA. The specimen's table records a few hundred thousand distinct CDR3 sequences. The sample is drawn from a study of T cells expressing NK-cell markers. Background on the study: Sorted T-cell subsets CD3+CD56+NKG2C+, CD3+CD56+NKG2C- and CD3+CD56-NKG2C+ were TCR beta-sequenced. Most of the eight sequenced donors tested HCMV-seropositive; one tested seronegative. Study results and caveats: These clonotypes, the leaders elsewhere, also led the CD3+CD56-NKG2C+ fraction in several donors.

Sequenced: blood T cells: a sorted CD56 or NKG2C T cell subset, CD4+ or CD8+ T cells, or bulk PBMC T cells (not recorded which). The TCR sequence derives from a young man in good health. V gene TRBV12-3 or TRBV12-4 combines with J gene TRBJ2-3; the D call of TRBD2 rests on TCRdb alone, since no DNA is present to check it. The CDR3 spells CASSAPGLASTDTQYF.